The present entry profiles one T cell receptor (beta chain) with its context. The data derive from a study of control samples from healthy donors and cancer patients. This CDR3 is built from 12 residues. Between the trimmed V and J ends, which lost 5 bases and 5 bases, there was a span of 9 bases. Profiling relied on immunoSEQ multiplex PCR, and the TCRdb table lists in-frame clones only, not all of them. Of approximately 49,000 clones in the sample, about 86% were seen once. The receptor was derived from a woman in her forties or fifties with lung cancer. Sequenced: PBMCs. The V gene is TRBV12-3 or TRBV12-4, the J gene TRBJ2-5, with a possible D match to TRBD2 (5 bases). The CDR3 coding sequence is TGTGCCAGCAGTAGACTAAAGGAGACCCAGTACTTC. Residues: CASSRLKETQYF.